This T cell receptor beta chain derives from a study of cytomegalovirus exposure and HLA in healthy donors. Study information: Early released data comprised tens of millions of unique TCRs from HLA-typed donors. Regarding the study as a whole: In vitro testing confirmed a few CMV-associated chains as specific for CMV antigens.

The length of the CDR3 is 14 residues. V lost 3 bases, J lost 8 bases, and 7 bases stayed unmatched. The germline gives CDR1 LNHDA, CDR2 SQIVND (reference sequence). Remarks on this clone: Its antigen is as yet unknown.

The donors gave bone marrow, and they were healthy. Primers: 60 Vbeta forward and 13 Jbeta reverse. Measured with immunoSEQ multiplex PCR; TCRdb has only the in-frame clones, and not every one. The table has around 130,000 clones, around four fifths seen once. The receptor was isolated from a male donor in good health and CMV-seropositive. Material: PBMCs. The rearrangement uses TRBV19 and TRBJ2-1; TRBD2 aligns across 7 bases. CDR3 region: CASSIAGEGDEQFF. CDR3 nucleotides: TGTGCCAGTAGTATCGCGGGAGAGGGCGATGAGCAGTTCTTC.